The 4 T cell receptor beta chains listed next were all sequenced from one sample in a study of CDR3 diversity in severe acne. Using its own MiXCR run on the PCR reads, TCRdb lists one record per CDR3 protein. The table has about 84,000 distinct CDR3 sequences, under 65% seen once. Sequencing used blood. These receptors were obtained from a male donor in good health, without acne.

This clonotype turned up a few times. This chain joins TRBV4-1 and TRBJ1-2; D remains ambiguous. With 0 bases removed from V and 1 base from J, the gap between germline ends came to 3 bases. There are 13 residues in the CDR3. Germline-derived CDR1 and CDR2 are MGHRA and YSYEKL. CDR3 DNA sequence: TGCGCCAGCAGCCAAGAGGGTAACTATGGCTACACCTTC. Translated: CASSQEGNYGYTF.

As for this clonotype: Since no conserved phenylalanine or tryptophan closes the CDR3, a read error is the likely cause. The chain joins TRBV7-9 to TRBJ2-5, with D unclear. The J call may be in error: the DNA end matches TRBJ2-1 better. The CDR3 runs 14 residues. Germline CDR1 reads SEHNR; CDR2 reads FQNEAQ (reference sequence). This CDR3 is CASSLVPSSHEQFV. The CDR3 DNA is TGTGCCAGCAGCTTAGTCCCGAGTTCCCATGAGCAGTTCGTC.

The chain joins TRBV29-1 to TRBJ2-7; TRBD1 agrees at 8 bases. The CDR3 runs 13 residues. CDR1 is SQVTM, CDR2 ANQGSEA, per germline. The trim removed 2 bases at V and 5 bases at J, leaving 5 bases unmatched. Here the CDR3 reads CSVERPGGDEQYF. CDR3 nucleotide sequence: TGCAGCGTTGAACGGCCAGGGGGCGACGAGCAGTACTTC.

This clonotype has at least ten counts. The rearrangement joins TRBV5-1 to TRBJ2-5; unclear D gene. The germline gives CDR1 SGHRS, CDR2 YFSETQ. V was cut by 5 bases and J by 4 bases, with 9 bases left in between. This CDR3 has 12 residues. The CDR3 nucleotides read TGCGCCAGCAGTACCACGTCAGAGACCCAGTACTTC. This sequence encodes CASSTTSETQYF.